One and the same sample provided the 23 T cell receptor beta chains below, sequenced in a study of shared clonotypes between healthy human individuals. Sequencing was performed with immunoSEQ multiplex PCR; in TCRdb, only in-frame clones are kept and a portion is missing. The sample holds over 850,000 clones, about 84% seen once. Sequenced material: memory CD4+ T cells from PBMCs. Subset specified: CD45RA-negative fraction. The receptors come from a man younger than 35 in good health. Some clones in this sample may be carry-over from other donors' samples.

This chain joins TRBV18 and TRBJ2-7, with D possibly being TRBD2 (6 bases). CDR3 size: 14 residues. V was shortened by 1 base and J by 0 bases, with 7 bases between the two germline ends. Germline lookup yields CDR1 KGHSH and CDR2 LQKENI. This chain's CDR3 is CASSPQRASYEQYF. The CDR3 region has the DNA TGTGCCAGCTCACCACAGCGGGCCTCCTACGAGCAGTACTTC.

The rearrangement uses TRBV6-1 and TRBJ2-7, with 7 bases identical to TRBD1. The length of the CDR3 is 14 residues. Germline V CDR1 and CDR2: MNHNS, SASEGT. V was clipped by 5 bases and J by 2 bases; unmatched bases: 6. CDR3 DNA sequence: TGTGCCAGCAGTTCCGACAGGGCCCCCTACGAGCAGTACTTC. Protein product: CASSSDRAPYEQYF.

V usage is TRBV21-1 and J usage is TRBJ1-1; the D segment call TRBD1 is taken from the table without a DNA check. TRBV21-1 is termed a pseudogene. The CDR3 is 14 residues long. CDR3 sequence (DNA): TGTGCCAGCAGCGGCCACAGGGCCCGCACTGAAGCTTTCTTT. Translating gives CASSGHRARTEAFF.

This clone was seen only once. The chain has TRBV10-3 and TRBJ2-5, with a weak D call TRBD1 (6 bases). V lost 3 bases and J lost 3, with 14 bases in between. Germline values: CDR1 ENHRY, CDR2 SYGVKD. The CDR3 sequence is 15 residues long. CDR3 nucleotides: TGTGCCATCAGTGAACAGGGTGGGGAAGAAGAGACCCAGTACTTC. Its protein product is CAISEQGGEEETQYF.

This chain connects TRBV6-6 to TRBJ1-4; 10 bases are shared with TRBD1. This CDR3 has 14 residues. V lost 10 bases to trimming and J lost 8 bases; unmatched junction nucleotides: 10. Germline lookup yields CDR1 MNHNY and CDR2 SVGAGI (reference sequence). CDR3 sequence: CATELRTGGEKLFF. CDR3 nucleotide sequence: TGTGCCACCGAGTTAAGGACAGGGGGAGAAAAACTGTTTTTT.

The rearrangement uses TRBV5-1 and TRBJ2-1; maybe TRBD2 (6 bases). CDR1 and CDR2 (germline): SGHRS, YFSETQ. V lost 4 bases and J 1 base, leaving 18 bases between the germline ends. The CDR3 is 17 amino acids. The CDR3 protein is CASSITFRDLSYNEQFF. The CDR3 DNA sequence: TGCGCCAGCAGCATAACCTTCCGGGACTTGTCCTACAATGAGCAGTTCTTC. Combining the CDR3 with reference TRBV5-1 and TRBJ2-1 gives the whole variable domain KAGVTQTPRYLIKTRGQQVTLSCSPISGHRSVSWYQQTPGQGLQFLFEYFSETQRNKGNFPGRFSGRQFSNSRSEMNVSTLELGDSALYLCASSITFRDLSYNEQFFGPGTRLTVL.

The chain combines TRBV4-3 with TRBJ1-5, with D maybe TRBD1 (5 bases). Deletions cut 0 bases from V and 3 bases from J, with 9 bases between. There are 15 residues in the CDR3. Germline CDR1 LGHNA, CDR2 YSLEER. In DNA, the CDR3 is TGCGCCAGCAGCCAAGACGGGGGTCTCAATCAGCCCCAGCATTTT. Translating it yields CASSQDGGLNQPQHF.

As to this clone: A clone one base away is much larger, so this may be a read error. The same CDR3 arises from other DNA sequences in this sample as well. The chain recombines TRBV7-9 with TRBJ2-3; D uncertain. Trimming removed 5 bases at V and 3 bases at J, with 3 bases between. This CDR3 has 11 residues. Germline lookup yields CDR1 SEHNR and CDR2 FQNEAQ (reference sequence). The CDR3 protein is CASSETDTQYF. The CDR3 coding sequence is TGTGCCAGCAGCGAAACAGATACGCAGTATTTT.

DNA for the CDR3: TGTGCCAGCTCACCCAGAGGCGCACAGGGGGCTTACGAGCAGTACTTC. It specifies CASSPRGAQGAYEQYF. The V and J genes are TRBV18 and TRBJ2-7; 9 nucleotides line up with TRBD1. The length of the CDR3 is 16 residues. CDR1 KGHSH and CDR2 LQKENI come from the germline V gene. After removal of 3 bases from V and 4 bases from J, the junction contained 10 bases not matched to a gene.

The chain couples TRBV5-1 to TRBJ2-5, with a weak D call TRBD1 (6 bases). Trimming took off 4 bases at V and 1 base at J, with 14 bases between the two ends. Looked up from germline, CDR1 is SGHRS and CDR2 is YFSETQ. This CDR3 contains 15 residues. The CDR3 sequence: CASSPLLGAQETQYF. The CDR3 region has the DNA TGCGCCAGCAGCCCTTTGCTGGGGGCCCAAGAGACCCAGTACTTC. Full variable domain (rest looked up from reference TRBV5-1 and TRBJ2-5): KAGVTQTPRYLIKTRGQQVTLSCSPISGHRSVSWYQQTPGQGLQFLFEYFSETQRNKGNFPGRFSGRQFSNSRSEMNVSTLELGDSALYLCASSPLLGAQETQYFGPGTRLLVL.

This clone was recorded a few times. The rearrangement uses TRBV5-4 and TRBJ2-3, with no clear D. Germline V gene sequence: CDR1 SGHNT, CDR2 YYREEE (reference sequence). The V end lost 4 bases, the J end lost 0 bases, and 12 bases lay between the germline ends. CDR3 length equals 15 residues. The CDR3 region is CASSTDAYSTDTQYF. CDR3 nucleotide sequence: TGTGCCAGCAGCACCGACGCCTACAGCACAGATACGCAGTATTTT.

This chain links TRBV19 with TRBJ2-3; D remains ambiguous. The CDR3 consists of 15 residues. Between the trimmed V and J ends, which lost 6 bases and 0 bases, there was a span of 13 bases. Germline lookup yields CDR1 LNHDA and CDR2 SQIVND (reference sequence). The CDR3 DNA reads as TGTGCCAGTAGCCCAAATCGGCGGAGCACAGATACGCAGTATTTT. Amino acid sequence: CASSPNRRSTDTQYF. Using reference TRBV19 and TRBJ2-3 for the parts outside the CDR3, the full variable domain is DGGITQSPKYLFRKEGQNVTLSCEQNLNHDAMYWYRQDPGQGLRLIYYSQIVNDFQKGDIAEGYSVSREKKESFPLTVTSAQKNPTAFYLCASSPNRRSTDTQYFGPGTRLTVL.

Notes on this clone: The identical CDR3 is also encoded by other nucleotide sequences in the sample. This chain joins TRBV18 and TRBJ2-1, with 8 bases fitting TRBD2. Trimming took 6 bases from V and 7 from J; bases not matched to a gene: 5. This CDR3 has 13 residues. In germline, CDR1 is KGHSH, CDR2 LQKENI. CDR3 bases: TGTGCCAGCTCTCCGGGACTAGGGAATGAGCAGTTCTTC. Protein sequence: CASSPGLGNEQFF.

This clone came up a few times. This sequence joins TRBV5-1 and TRBJ1-6; possible D gene TRBD1, 6 bases. V gave up 4 bases and J gave up 4 bases, with 12 bases separating them. CDR3 length equals 15 residues. Germline CDR1 SGHRS, CDR2 YFSETQ. The CDR3: CASSRAGQYNSPLHF. The CDR3 nucleotides read TGCGCCAGCAGCCGGGCTGGACAGTATAATTCACCCCTCCACTTT.

In nucleotides, the CDR3 is TGTGCCAGCAGTACTCGGACAGGGGGAGGTGAAAAACTGTTTTTT. Protein: CASSTRTGGGEKLFF. The V and J genes are TRBV28 and TRBJ1-4, with 10 bases lining up with TRBD1. V lost 5 bases, J lost 7 bases, and 7 bases stayed unmatched. The CDR3 totals 15 residues. CDR1 MDHEN and CDR2 SYDVKM come from the germline V gene.

There are a few counts of this clone. This CDR3 is also generated by other DNA sequences in the sample. The rearrangement uses TRBV7-2 and TRBJ1-3; perhaps TRBD1 as D (5 bases). Germline V gene sequence: CDR1 SGHTA, CDR2 FQGNSA. V was shortened by 5 bases and J by 0 bases, with 11 bases between the two germline ends. There are 15 residues in the CDR3. The CDR3 coding sequence is TGTGCCAGCAGCCCGGGACCGAGCTCTGGAAACACCATATATTTT. This encodes CASSPGPSSGNTIYF.

The chain recombines TRBV10-3 with TRBJ2-3; D remains unclear. From germline, CDR1 is ENHRY and CDR2 SYGVKD. The ends were cut back, 5 bases at V and 0 bases at J, with 15 bases in the middle. This CDR3 contains 16 residues. The CDR3 here is CAISRTAVTSTDTQYF. Written as DNA, the CDR3 is TGTGCCATCAGTCGCACCGCGGTGACTAGCACAGATACGCAGTATTTT.

This clone was detected only a few times. The chain couples TRBV5-8 to TRBJ1-1, with a weak D call TRBD1 (5 bases). The CDR3 loop spans 14 amino acids. Germline V CDR1 and CDR2: SGHTS, YDEGEE. V was trimmed by 4 bases and J by 1 base, leaving 11 bases between them. CDR3 DNA: TGTGCCAGCAGCACTAGACAGACGAACACTGAAGCTTTCTTT. Its protein product is CASSTRQTNTEAFF.

A remark on this clone: Other DNA sequences in this specimen translate into the identical CDR3. The chain employs TRBV4-2 and TRBJ2-3; no reliable D call. Germline V gives CDR1 LGHNA, CDR2 YNFKEQ. V dropped 0 bases and J dropped 5 bases, with 3 bases sitting between them. The CDR3 consists of 12 residues. The CDR3 region is CASSQERDTQYF. The CDR3 bases are TGTGCCAGCAGCCAAGAGCGAGATACGCAGTATTTT.

The V gene is TRBV9, the J gene TRBJ1-2; D might be TRBD1 (5 bases). Looked up from germline, CDR1 is SGDLS and CDR2 is YYNGEE. The CDR3 runs to 15 residues. V lost 3 bases and J 4 bases, leaving 16 bases between the germline ends. The CDR3 nucleotides read TGTGCCAGCAGCGAAGGGGCCGCCTCCTTCTATGGCTACACCTTC. Translating it yields CASSEGAASFYGYTF.

This clone was observed a handful of times. The rearrangement joins TRBV5-1 to TRBJ2-2; D ambiguous. Trimming removed 0 bases from V and 5 bases from J, with 11 bases in between. The CDR3 runs 15 residues. Germline V gene lookup returns CDR1 SGHRS and CDR2 YFSETQ. The CDR3, as DNA: TGCGCCAGCAGCTTGGTTTTGGGGTGGACCGGGGAGCTGTTTTTT. Translated, it gives CASSLVLGWTGELFF.

The V call is TRBV18, the J call TRBJ2-5; 9 bases map to TRBD1. CDR3 length: 15 residues. V trimming: 4 bases; J trimming: 2 bases; junction bases outside the gene matches: 5. Germline CDR1 reads KGHSH; CDR2 reads LQKENI. The CDR3 reads CASSLQGAHQETQYF. As DNA, the CDR3 is TGTGCCAGCTCACTACAGGGGGCGCATCAAGAGACCCAGTACTTC.

The CDR3 DNA reads TGTGCCAGCAGCGTAGGAGTGCGGGAGGGGGTCAATGAGCAGTTCTTC. It yields the protein CASSVGVREGVNEQFF. The chain couples TRBV9 to TRBJ2-1; 9 nucleotides align to TRBD2. The CDR3 is made up of 16 amino acids. CDR1 SGDLS and CDR2 YYNGEE come from the germline V gene. The ends lost 0 bases at V and 6 bases at J; junction bases unmatched: 7.